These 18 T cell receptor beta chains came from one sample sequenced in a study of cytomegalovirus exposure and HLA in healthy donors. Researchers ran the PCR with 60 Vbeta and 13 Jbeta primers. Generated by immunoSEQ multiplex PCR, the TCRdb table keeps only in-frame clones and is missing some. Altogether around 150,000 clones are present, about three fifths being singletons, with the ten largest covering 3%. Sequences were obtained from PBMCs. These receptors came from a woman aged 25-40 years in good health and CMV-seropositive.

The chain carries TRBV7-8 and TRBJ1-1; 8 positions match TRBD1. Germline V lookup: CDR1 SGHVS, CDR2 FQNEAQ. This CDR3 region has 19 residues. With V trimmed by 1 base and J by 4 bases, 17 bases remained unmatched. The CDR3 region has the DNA TGTGCCAGCAGCTTAGGGTTATCTTTCAGGGGGCGAGGGGGCACTGAAGCTTTCTTT. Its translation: CASSLGLSFRGRGGTEAFF.

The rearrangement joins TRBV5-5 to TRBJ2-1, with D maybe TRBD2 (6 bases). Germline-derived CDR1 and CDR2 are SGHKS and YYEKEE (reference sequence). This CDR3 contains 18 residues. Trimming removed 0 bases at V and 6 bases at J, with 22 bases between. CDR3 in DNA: TGTGCCAGCAGCTTGGTAGGGACTGGATATTGGCCCAGCAATGAGCAGTTCTTC. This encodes CASSLVGTGYWPSNEQFF.

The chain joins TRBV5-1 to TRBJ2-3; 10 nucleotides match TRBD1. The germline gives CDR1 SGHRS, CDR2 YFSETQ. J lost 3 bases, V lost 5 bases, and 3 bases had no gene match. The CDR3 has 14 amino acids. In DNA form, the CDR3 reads TGCGCCAGCAGACGGGACAGGGGAACAGATACGCAGTATTTT. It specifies CASRRDRGTDTQYF.

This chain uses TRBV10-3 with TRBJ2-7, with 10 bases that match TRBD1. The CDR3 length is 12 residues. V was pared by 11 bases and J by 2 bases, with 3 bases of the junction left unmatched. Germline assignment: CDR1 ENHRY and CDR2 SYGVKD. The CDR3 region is CAVGQGAYEQYF. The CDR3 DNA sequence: TGTGCCGTCGGACAGGGGGCCTACGAGCAGTACTTC.

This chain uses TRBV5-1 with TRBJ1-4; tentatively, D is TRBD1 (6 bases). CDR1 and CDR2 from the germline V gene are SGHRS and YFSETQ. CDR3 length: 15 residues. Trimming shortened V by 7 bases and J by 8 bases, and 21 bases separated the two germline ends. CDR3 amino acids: CASSQTGTMEEKLFF. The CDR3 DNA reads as TGCGCCAGCTCCCAAACCGGGACAATGGAAGAAAAACTGTTTTTT.

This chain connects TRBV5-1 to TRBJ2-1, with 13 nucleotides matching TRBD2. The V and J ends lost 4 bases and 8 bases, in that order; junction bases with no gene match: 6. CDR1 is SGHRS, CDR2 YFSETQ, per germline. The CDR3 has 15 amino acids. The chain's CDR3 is CASSGGLAGRHEQFF. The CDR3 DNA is TGCGCCAGCAGCGGGGGACTAGCGGGGCGACATGAGCAGTTCTTC.

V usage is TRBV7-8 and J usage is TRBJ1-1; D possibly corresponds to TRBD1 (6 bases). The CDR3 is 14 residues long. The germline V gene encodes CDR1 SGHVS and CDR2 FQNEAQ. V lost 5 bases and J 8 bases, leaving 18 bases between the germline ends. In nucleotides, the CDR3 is TGTGCCAGCAGCCCCAAAGGGGGAACAGCCGAAGCTTTCTTT. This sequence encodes CASSPKGGTAEAFF.

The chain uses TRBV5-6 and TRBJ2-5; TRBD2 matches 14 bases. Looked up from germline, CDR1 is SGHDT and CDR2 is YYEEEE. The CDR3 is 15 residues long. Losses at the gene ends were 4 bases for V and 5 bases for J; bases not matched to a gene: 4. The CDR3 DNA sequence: TGTGCCAGCAGCCTTGGGACTAGCGGGGGTGAGACCCAGTACTTC. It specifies CASSLGTSGGETQYF.

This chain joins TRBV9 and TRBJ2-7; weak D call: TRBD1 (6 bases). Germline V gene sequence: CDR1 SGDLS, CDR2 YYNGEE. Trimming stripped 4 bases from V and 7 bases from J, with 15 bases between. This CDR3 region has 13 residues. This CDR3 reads CASSPQGRREQYF. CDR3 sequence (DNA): TGTGCCAGCAGCCCCCAGGGGCGGAGGGAGCAGTACTTC.

CDR3 sequence (DNA): TGTGCCAGCAGCACAGGATCCATCTATGGCTACACCTTC. Amino acids: CASSTGSIYGYTF. The chain has TRBV6-5 and TRBJ1-2, with D perhaps matching TRBD1 (5 bases). The CDR3 is 13 amino acids. The germline gives CDR1 MNHEY, CDR2 SVGAGI. The V end lost 6 bases, the J end lost 4 bases, and 12 bases lay between the germline ends.

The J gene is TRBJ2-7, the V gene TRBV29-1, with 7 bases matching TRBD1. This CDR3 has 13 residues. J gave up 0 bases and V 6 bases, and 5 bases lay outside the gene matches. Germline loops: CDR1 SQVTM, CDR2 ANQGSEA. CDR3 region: CSVGQLSSYEQYF. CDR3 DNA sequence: TGCAGCGTGGGACAGTTGAGCTCCTACGAGCAGTACTTC.

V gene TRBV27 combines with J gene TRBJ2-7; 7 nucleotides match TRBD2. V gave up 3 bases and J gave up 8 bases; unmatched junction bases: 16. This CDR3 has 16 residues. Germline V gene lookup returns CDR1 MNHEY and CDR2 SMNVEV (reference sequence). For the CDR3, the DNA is TGTGCCAGCAGTTTGGGGGGGACCATACTTCCTACGAAGCAGTACTTC. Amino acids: CASSLGGTILPTKQYF.

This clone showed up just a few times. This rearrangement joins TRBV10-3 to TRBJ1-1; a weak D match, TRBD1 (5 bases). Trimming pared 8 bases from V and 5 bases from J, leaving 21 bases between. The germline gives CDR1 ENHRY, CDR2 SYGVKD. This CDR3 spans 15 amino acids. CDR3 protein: CAIFSGAGSDTEAFF. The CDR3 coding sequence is TGTGCCATCTTTTCTGGGGCAGGGTCAGATACTGAAGCTTTCTTT.

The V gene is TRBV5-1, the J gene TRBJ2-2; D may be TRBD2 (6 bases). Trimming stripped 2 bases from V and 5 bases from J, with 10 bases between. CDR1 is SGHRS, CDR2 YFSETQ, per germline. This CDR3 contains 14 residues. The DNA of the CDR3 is TGCGCCAGCAGCTTTGGGGGGAGGACCGGGGAGCTGTTTTTT. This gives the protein CASSFGGRTGELFF.

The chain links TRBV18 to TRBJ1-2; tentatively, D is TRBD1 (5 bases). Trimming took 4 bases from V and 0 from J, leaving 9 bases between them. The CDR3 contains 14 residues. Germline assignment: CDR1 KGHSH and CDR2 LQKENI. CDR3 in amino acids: CASSQRDSNYGYTF. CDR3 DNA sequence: TGTGCCAGCTCACAAAGGGACTCTAACTATGGCTACACCTTC. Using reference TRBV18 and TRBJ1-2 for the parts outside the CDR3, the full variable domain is NAGVMQNPRHLVRRRGQEARLRCSPMKGHSHVYWYRQLPEEGLKFMVYLQKENIIDESGMPKERFSAEFPKEGPSILRIQQVVRGDSAAYFCASSQRDSNYGYTFGSGTRLTVV.

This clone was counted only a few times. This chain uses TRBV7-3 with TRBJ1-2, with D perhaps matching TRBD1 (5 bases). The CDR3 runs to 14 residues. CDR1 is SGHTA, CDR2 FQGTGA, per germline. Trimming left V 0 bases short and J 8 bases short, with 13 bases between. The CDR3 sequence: CASSLTPGLEGYTF. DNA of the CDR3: TGTGCCAGCAGCTTAACGCCAGGGCTAGAGGGCTACACCTTC.

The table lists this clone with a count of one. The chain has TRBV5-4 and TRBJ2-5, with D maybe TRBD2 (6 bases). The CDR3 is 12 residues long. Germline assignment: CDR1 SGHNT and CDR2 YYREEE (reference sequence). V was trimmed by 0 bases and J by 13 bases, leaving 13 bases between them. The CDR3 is CASSLGDFPPYF. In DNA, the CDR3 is TGTGCCAGCAGCTTGGGGGACTTCCCCCCGTACTTC.

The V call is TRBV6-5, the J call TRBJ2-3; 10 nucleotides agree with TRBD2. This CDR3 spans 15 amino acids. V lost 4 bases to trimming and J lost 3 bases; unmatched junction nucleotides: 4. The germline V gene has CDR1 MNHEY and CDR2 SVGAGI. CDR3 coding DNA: TGTGCCAGCAGTTTACTAGCGGGGTCGACAGATACGCAGTATTTT. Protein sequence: CASSLLAGSTDTQYF.